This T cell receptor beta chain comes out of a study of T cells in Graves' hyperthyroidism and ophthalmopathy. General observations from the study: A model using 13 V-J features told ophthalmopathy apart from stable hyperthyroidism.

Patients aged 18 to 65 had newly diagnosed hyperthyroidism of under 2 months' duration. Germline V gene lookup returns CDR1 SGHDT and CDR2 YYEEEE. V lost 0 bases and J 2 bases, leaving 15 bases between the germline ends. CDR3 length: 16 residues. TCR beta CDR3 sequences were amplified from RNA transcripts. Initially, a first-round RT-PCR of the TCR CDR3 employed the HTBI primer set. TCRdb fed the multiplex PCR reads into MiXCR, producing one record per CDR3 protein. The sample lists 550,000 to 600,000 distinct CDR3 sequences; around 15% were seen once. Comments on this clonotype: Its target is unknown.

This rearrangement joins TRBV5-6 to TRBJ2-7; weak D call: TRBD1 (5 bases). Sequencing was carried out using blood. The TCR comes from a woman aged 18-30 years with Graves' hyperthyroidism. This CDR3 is CASSLVGHLDPYEQYF. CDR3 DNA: TGTGCCAGCAGCTTGGTAGGACACCTGGACCCCTACGAGCAGTACTTC.